This T cell receptor beta chain is drawn from a study of T cell changes during pregnancy in multiple sclerosis. CDR1 is SGHNT, CDR2 YENEEA, per germline. Germline trimming cut 2 bases from V and 5 bases from J; bases unmatched to any gene: 5. This CDR3 comprises 14 residues. The table came from immunoSEQ multiplex PCR; TCRdb's copy has only in-frame clones and leaves some out. Counted here are around 57,000 clones, approximately 91% occurring once; the ten biggest clones make up 1.3%. The V gene is TRBV11-3, the J gene TRBJ2-7; TRBD2 matches at 8 bases. The TCR originated in a female donor with multiple sclerosis, enrolled in a pregnancy study. The sequences come from peripheral blood, collected in the second trimester of pregnancy. The CDR3 region has the DNA TGTGCCAGCAGCTTATTCGGGGGGGATGACGAGCAGTACTTC. Protein: CASSLFGGDDEQYF.